Many counts were recorded for the clone carrying this T cell receptor (beta chain). Its specificity is unknown. This CDR3 comprises 11 residues. Germline lookup yields CDR1 SGHDN and CDR2 FVKESK. Trimming cost V 2 bases and J 9 bases, with 7 bases left between them. The data were taken from a study of liver allograft versus peripheral blood T cells. Overall study context: Comparative analysis was performed on T cell receptor repertoires from transplanted livers and from recipients' peripheral blood.

Study results and caveats: Liver allograft T cell receptor repertoires were reported to differ from peripheral blood repertoires.

TCRdb ran MiXCR on the reads and lists one entry per CDR3 protein. The sample carries some 10,000 distinct CDR3 sequences, under 20% recorded once. The chain is built from TRBV14 and TRBJ1-1; possible D gene TRBD1, 5 bases. The sequence was obtained from a human patient who had a liver transplant. A share of the T cells may be of graft donor origin. Here the CDR3 reads CASSQTGQAFF. CDR3 nucleotide sequence: TGTGCCAGCAGCCAAACAGGCCAAGCTTTCTTT.